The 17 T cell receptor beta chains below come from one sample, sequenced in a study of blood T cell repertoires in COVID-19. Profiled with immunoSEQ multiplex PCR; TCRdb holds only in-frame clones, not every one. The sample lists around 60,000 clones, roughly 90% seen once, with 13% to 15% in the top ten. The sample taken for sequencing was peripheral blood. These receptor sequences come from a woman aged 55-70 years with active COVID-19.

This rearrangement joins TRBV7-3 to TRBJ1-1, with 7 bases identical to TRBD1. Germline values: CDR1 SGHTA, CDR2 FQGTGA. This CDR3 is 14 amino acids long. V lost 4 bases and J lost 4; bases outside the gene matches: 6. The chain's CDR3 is CASSSSPGGTEAFF. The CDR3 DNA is TGTGCCAGCAGCTCGTCTCCAGGGGGCACTGAAGCTTTCTTT. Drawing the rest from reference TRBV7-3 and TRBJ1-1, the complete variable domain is GAGVSQTPSNKVTEKGKYVELRCDPISGHTALYWYRQSLGQGPEFLIYFQGTGAADDSGLPNDRFFAVRPEGSVSTLKIQRTERGDSAVYLCASSSSPGGTEAFFGQGTRLTVV.

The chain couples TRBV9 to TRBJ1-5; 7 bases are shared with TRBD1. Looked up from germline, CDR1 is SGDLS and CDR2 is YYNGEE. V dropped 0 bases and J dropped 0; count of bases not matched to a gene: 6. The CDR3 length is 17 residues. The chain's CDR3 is CASSVGQGGDSNQPQHF. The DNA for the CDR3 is TGTGCCAGCAGCGTAGGCCAGGGGGGAGATAGCAATCAGCCCCAGCATTTT.

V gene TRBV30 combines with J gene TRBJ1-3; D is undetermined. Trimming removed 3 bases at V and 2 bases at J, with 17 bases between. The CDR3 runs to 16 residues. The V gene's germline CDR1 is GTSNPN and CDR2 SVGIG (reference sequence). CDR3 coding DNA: TGTGCCTGGAGCCCACGCCGCCGGGGAGCTGGAAACACCATATATTTT. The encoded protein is CAWSPRRRGAGNTIYF.

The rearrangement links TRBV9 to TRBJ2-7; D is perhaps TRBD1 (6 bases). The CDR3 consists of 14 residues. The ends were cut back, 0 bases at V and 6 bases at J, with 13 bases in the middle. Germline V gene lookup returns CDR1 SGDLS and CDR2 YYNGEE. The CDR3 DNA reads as TGTGCCAGCAGCGTAGGAGGGACAAGCGTCGAGCAGTACTTC. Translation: CASSVGGTSVEQYF.

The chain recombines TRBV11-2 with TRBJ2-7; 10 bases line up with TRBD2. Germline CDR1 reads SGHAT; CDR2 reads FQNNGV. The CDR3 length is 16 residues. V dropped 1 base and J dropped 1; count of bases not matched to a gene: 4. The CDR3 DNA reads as TGTGCCAGCAGCTTAGGGCCTAGCGGGGGTTCCTACGAGCAGTACTTC. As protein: CASSLGPSGGSYEQYF.

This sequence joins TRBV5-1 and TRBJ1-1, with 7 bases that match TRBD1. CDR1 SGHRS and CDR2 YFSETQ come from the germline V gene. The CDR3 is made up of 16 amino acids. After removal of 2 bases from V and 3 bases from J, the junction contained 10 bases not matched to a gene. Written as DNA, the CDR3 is TGCGCCAGCAGCTTTAGTTTACAGGGGTTGCACACTGAAGCTTTCTTT. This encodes CASSFSLQGLHTEAFF.

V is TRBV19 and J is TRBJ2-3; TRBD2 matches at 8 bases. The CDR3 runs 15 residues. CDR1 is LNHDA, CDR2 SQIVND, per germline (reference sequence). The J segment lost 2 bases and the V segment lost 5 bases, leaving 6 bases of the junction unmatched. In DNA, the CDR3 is TGTGCCAGTAGTCGGGAGCGGGGGTACACAGATACGCAGTATTTT. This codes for CASSRERGYTDTQYF.

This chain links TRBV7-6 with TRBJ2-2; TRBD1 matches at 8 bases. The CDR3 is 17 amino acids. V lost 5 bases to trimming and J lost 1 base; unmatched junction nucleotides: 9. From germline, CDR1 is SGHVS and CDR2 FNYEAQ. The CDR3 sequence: CASSLEPGQVNTGELFF. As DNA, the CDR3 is TGTGCCAGCAGCCTTGAACCGGGACAGGTGAACACCGGGGAGCTGTTTTTT.

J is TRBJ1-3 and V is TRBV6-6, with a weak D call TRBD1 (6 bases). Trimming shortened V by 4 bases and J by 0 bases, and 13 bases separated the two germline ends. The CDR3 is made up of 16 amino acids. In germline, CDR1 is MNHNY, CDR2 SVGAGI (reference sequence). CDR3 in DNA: TGTGCCAGCAGTTCGACAGGTGACATCTCTGGAAACACCATATATTTT. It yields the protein CASSSTGDISGNTIYF.

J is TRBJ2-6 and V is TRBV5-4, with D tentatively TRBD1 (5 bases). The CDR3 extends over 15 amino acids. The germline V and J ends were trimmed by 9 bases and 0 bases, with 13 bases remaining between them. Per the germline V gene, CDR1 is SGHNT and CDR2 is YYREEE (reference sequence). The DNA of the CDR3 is TGTGCCACCCCAGGGCACCGCTCTGGGGCCAACGTCCTGACTTTC. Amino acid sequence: CATPGHRSGANVLTF.

CDR3 sequence: CASSLESLGAQYF. The CDR3 region has the DNA TGTGCCAGCAGCTTAGAGAGCCTAGGGGCCCAGTACTTC. The chain links TRBV7-6 to TRBJ2-5, with a tentative D call TRBD1 (5 bases). With 1 base removed from V and 9 bases from J, the gap between germline ends came to 12 bases. Germline loops: CDR1 SGHVS, CDR2 FNYEAQ. CDR3 size: 13 residues.

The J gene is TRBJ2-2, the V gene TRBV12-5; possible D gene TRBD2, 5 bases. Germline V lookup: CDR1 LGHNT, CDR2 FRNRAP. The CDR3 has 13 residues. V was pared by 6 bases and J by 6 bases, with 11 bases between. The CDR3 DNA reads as TGTGCTAGTGGCCCCCCAGCGGCCGGGGAGCTGTTTTTT. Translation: CASGPPAAGELFF.

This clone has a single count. CDR3 residues: CASSYGGPFYGYTF. The CDR3 nucleotides read TGTGCCAGCAGTTACGGGGGCCCCTTCTATGGCTACACCTTC. The chain links TRBV6-2 or TRBV6-3 to TRBJ1-2; D is possibly TRBD1 (6 bases). The CDR3 covers 14 residues. CDR1 and CDR2 (germline): MNHEY, SVGEGT. V shed 2 bases and J shed 4 bases, with 11 bases lying between them.

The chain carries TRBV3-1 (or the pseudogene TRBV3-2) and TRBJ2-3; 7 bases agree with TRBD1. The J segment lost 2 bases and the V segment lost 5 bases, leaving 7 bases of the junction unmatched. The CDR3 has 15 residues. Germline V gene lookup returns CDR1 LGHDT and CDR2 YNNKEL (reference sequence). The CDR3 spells CASSETGSDTDTQYF. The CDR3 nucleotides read TGTGCCAGCAGCGAGACAGGGTCCGACACAGATACGCAGTATTTT.

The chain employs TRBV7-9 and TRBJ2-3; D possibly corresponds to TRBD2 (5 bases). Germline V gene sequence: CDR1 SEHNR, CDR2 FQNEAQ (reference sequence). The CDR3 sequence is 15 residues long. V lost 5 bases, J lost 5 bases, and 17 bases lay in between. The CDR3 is CASSPRGLSKDTQYF. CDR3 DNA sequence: TGTGCCAGCAGCCCGAGAGGACTTTCAAAAGATACGCAGTATTTT.

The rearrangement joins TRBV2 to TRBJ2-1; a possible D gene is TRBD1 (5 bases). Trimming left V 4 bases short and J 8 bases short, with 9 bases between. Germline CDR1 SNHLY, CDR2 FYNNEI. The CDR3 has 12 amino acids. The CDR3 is CASSVQGDEQFF. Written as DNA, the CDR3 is TGTGCCAGCAGTGTCCAAGGGGATGAGCAGTTCTTC.

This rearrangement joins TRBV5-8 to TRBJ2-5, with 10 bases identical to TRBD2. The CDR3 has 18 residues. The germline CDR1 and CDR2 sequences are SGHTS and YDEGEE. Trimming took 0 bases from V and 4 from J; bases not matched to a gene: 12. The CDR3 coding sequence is TGTGCCAGCAGCTTGGGTGCCGGCCCGGCTAGCGGGGGAGAGACCCAGTACTTC. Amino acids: CASSLGAGPASGGETQYF.